Sequencing of this TCR beta chain was carried out in a study of cytomegalovirus exposure and HLA in healthy donors. The PCR made use of 60 Vbeta and 13 Jbeta primers. Repertoires were generated with immunoSEQ multiplex PCR, while TCRdb's copy carries only in-frame clones and drops some. This sample has around 210,000 clones; 85% occur once, and the top ten carry 0.24%. The CDR3 extends over 13 amino acids. Germline CDR1 is SGHDT and CDR2 is YYEEEE. V lost 0 bases to trimming and J lost 4 bases, with 8 bases between them. The donors (healthy individuals) were bone marrow donors. This clone has just a few counts.

Sequenced material: PBMCs. The chain uses TRBV5-6 and TRBJ2-7; D is possibly TRBD1 (5 bases). The receptor was derived from a girl aged 2-10 years in good health and CMV-seronegative. In DNA, the CDR3 is TGTGCCAGCAGCTTGGAAAACAGGTACGAGCAGTACTTC. This gives the protein CASSLENRYEQYF. The full variable domain, its missing parts supplied by reference TRBV5-6 and TRBJ2-7, is DAGVTQSPTHLIKTRGQQVTLRCSPKSGHDTVSWYQQALGQGPQFIFQYYEEEERQRGNFPDRFSGHQFPNYSSELNVNALLLGDSALYLCASSLENRYEQYFGPGTRLTVT.